Listed below are T cell receptor beta chains from one sample, sequenced in a study of T-cell reconstitution after alpha-beta-depleted transplantation in children. MiXCR was run by TCRdb on the PCR reads, yielding one entry per CDR3 protein. The table shows roughly 160,000 distinct CDR3 sequences, with over 8.5% occurring only once. This specimen consisted of PBMCs, obtained before TCRalphabeta/CD19-depleted stem cell transplant. These receptors were obtained from a boy younger than 10 with acute myeloid leukemia, due to receive a stem cell transplant. The CDR3 runs from the conserved cysteine through the conserved F or W. Fields, in order: clone size, J gene, V gene, D gene, CDR3 protein, CDR3 DNA. The D gene is left open where the match is weak. Some rows mark clone size as missing; the rest say once, few, many or name a class of expanded clone.

few	TRBJ2-1	TRBV6-2/TRBV6-3	TRBD2	CASSYGLAGNEQFF	TGTGCCAGCAGTTACGGACTAGCGGGAAATGAGCAGTTCTTC
many	TRBJ2-6	TRBV11-1	TRBD1	CASSPRTGLAGANVLTF	TGTGCCAGCAGCCCCCGGACAGGGTTGGCTGGGGCCAACGTCCTGACTTTC
many	TRBJ2-1	TRBV18	TRBD2	CASSPPSAGGQRVEQFF	TGTGCCAGCTCACCGCCTTCGGCGGGGGGCCAGAGGGTTGAGCAGTTCTTC
many	TRBJ2-1	TRBV24-1	-	CATSDVTPTLGYNEQFF	TGTGCCACCAGTGATGTAACTCCAACTTTGGGCTACAATGAGCAGTTCTTC
many	TRBJ2-5	TRBV5-1	-	CASSLDGLETQYF	TGCGCCAGCAGCTTGGATGGTCTGGAGACCCAGTACTTC
many	TRBJ2-1	TRBV3-1	TRBD2	CASSPGVAGDNEQFF	TGTGCCAGCAGCCCGGGGGTAGCGGGAGACAATGAGCAGTTCTTC
many	TRBJ2-1	TRBV28	-	CASSPPGTLSSYNEQFF	TGTGCCAGCAGTCCACCGGGGACGCTAAGCTCCTACAATGAGCAGTTCTTC
few	TRBJ2-3	TRBV4-1	-	CASSHIGREGVTDTQYF	TGCGCCAGCAGCCACATTGGGCGAGAGGGGGTCACAGATACGCAGTATTTT
many	TRBJ2-5	TRBV29-1	TRBD2	CSSMTSGEETQYF	TGCAGCTCCATGACTAGCGGGGAAGAGACCCAGTACTTC
-	TRBJ1-2	TRBV12-3/TRBV12-4	TRBD1	CASNKDRGYGYTF	TGTGCCAGCAATAAGGACAGGGGTTATGGCTACACCTTC
many	TRBJ2-3	TRBV28	TRBD1	CASRGQVLNTQYF	TGTGCCAGCAGGGGACAGGTCCTGAATACGCAGTATTTT
many	TRBJ2-4	TRBV29-1	-	CSVGPDGAAAGFSKNIQYF	TGCAGCGTTGGTCCTGATGGGGCTGCGGCCGGGTTTTCCAAAAACATTCAGTACTTC
many	TRBJ1-2	TRBV19	-	CASSILEGGGYTF	TGTGCCAGTAGTATCCTTGAAGGCGGCGGCTACACCTTC
many	TRBJ1-5	TRBV2	TRBD1	CASSPLGTGGGTQHF	TGTGCCAGCAGCCCCCTAGGGACAGGGGGCGGAACCCAGCATTTT
many	TRBJ2-1	TRBV6-2/TRBV6-3	-	CASRGRENEQFF	TGTGCCAGCAGAGGACGGGAGAATGAGCAGTTCTTC
-	TRBJ1-1	TRBV2	-	CATRKFTNTEAFF	TGTGCCACCCGAAAATTCACGAACACTGAAGCTTTCTTT
many	TRBJ2-4	TRBV29-1	-	CSAAPGPKNIQYF	TGCAGCGCGGCCCCTGGCCCCAAAAACATTCAGTACTTC
many	TRBJ2-2	TRBV6-5	-	CASSHLGGPERTGELFF	TGTGCCAGCAGTCACTTAGGGGGACCCGAGAGGACCGGGGAGCTGTTTTTT
many	TRBJ2-7	TRBV20-1	TRBD1	CSARPSAGQGEGQQYF	TGCAGTGCTAGACCTTCGGCGGGACAGGGCGAAGGTCAGCAGTACTTC
many	TRBJ1-1	TRBV7-9	-	CASSLQDVEAFF	TGTGCCAGCAGCTTACAGGACGTGGAAGCTTTCTTT
many	TRBJ2-3	TRBV9	TRBD2	CASSVTGGGVADTQYF	TGTGCCAGCAGCGTAACGGGCGGGGGGGTGGCAGATACGCAGTATTTT
-	TRBJ2-7	TRBV28	TRBD2	CASSGGTTSEQYF	TGTGCCAGCAGTGGAGGGACTACGAGTGAGCAGTACTTC
many	TRBJ2-2	TRBV20-1	TRBD2	CSAKEAGPNTGELFF	TGCAGTGCTAAAGAAGCGGGACCGAACACCGGGGAGCTGTTTTTT
many	TRBJ2-3	TRBV10-1	TRBD2	CASSESSSGILDTQYF	TGCGCCAGCAGTGAGTCGAGTAGCGGGATCCTCGATACGCAGTATTTT
few	TRBJ2-7	TRBV6-1	TRBD1	CASSELGQKDGYEQYF	TGTGCCAGCAGTGAACTGGGACAGAAGGATGGGTACGAGCAGTACTTC
many	TRBJ2-6	TRBV6-5	-	CASSREGTGANVLTF	TGTGCCAGCAGCCGTGAGGGCACTGGGGCCAACGTCCTGACTTTC
many	TRBJ2-1	TRBV2	-	CASTGQGGSYNEHFF	TGTGCCAGCACCGGACAGGGAGGGTCCTACAATGAGCATTTCTTC
many	TRBJ1-1	TRBV29-1	-	CSVGGGDTEAFF	TGCAGCGTTGGGGGGGGTGACACTGAAGCTTTCTTT
-	TRBJ2-1	TRBV11-2	TRBD2	CASSFETSIEQFF	TGTGCCAGCAGCTTTGAGACTAGCATTGAGCAGTTCTTC
many	TRBJ2-3	TRBV5-1	-	CASSGGQRAQTDTQYF	TGCGCCAGCAGCGGAGGACAGAGGGCCCAGACAGATACGCAGTATTTT
-	TRBJ2-7	TRBV5-1	TRBD2	CASSGGRPPYEQYF	TGCGCCAGCAGCGGCGGGAGGCCTCCCTACGAGCAGTACTTC
many	TRBJ1-5	TRBV7-2	TRBD1	CASSWTGGQPQHF	TGTGCCAGCAGCTGGACAGGGGGTCAGCCCCAGCATTTT
many	TRBJ2-6	TRBV15	TRBD1	CATSKRTGSTGANVLTF	TGTGCCACCAGCAAACGGACAGGGTCGACTGGGGCCAACGTCCTGACTTTC
-	TRBJ2-3	TRBV7-6	TRBD1	CASSSVTGGTDTQYF	TGTGCCAGCAGCTCAGTGACAGGGGGGACAGATACGCAGTATTTT
many	TRBJ1-5	TRBV5-1	-	CASSLDGKSNQPQHF	TGCGCCAGCAGCTTGGACGGTAAAAGCAATCAGCCCCAGCATTTT
many	TRBJ1-2	TRBV12-3/TRBV12-4	TRBD1	CASRYGQANYGYTF	TGTGCCAGCAGATATGGACAGGCTAACTATGGCTACACCTTC
many	TRBJ1-2	TRBV7-2	TRBD1	CASSLFGTEGAGYTF	TGTGCCAGCAGCTTATTCGGGACAGAAGGTGCTGGCTACACCTTC
many	TRBJ2-1	TRBV5-1	TRBD2	CASSTLAGDEQFF	TGCGCCAGCAGCACTTTAGCGGGAGATGAGCAGTTCTTC
many	TRBJ1-1	TRBV20-1	-	CSARDRGRGEVNTEAFF	TGCAGTGCTAGAGATCGCGGCAGGGGAGAGGTGAACACTGAAGCTTTCTTT
-	TRBJ1-2	TRBV14	-	CASSHLTDYGYTF	TGTGCCAGCAGCCACCTCACAGATTATGGCTACACCTTC